This T cell receptor beta chain was documented in a study of tumor-infiltrating lymphocytes in primary liver carcinoma (dated by TCRdb to 2016 to 2017). About the study as a whole: Between late 2015 and March 2016, about 5 patients in China with histopathologically diagnosed primary liver carcinoma had their tumors surgically resected. Technical replicate repertoires showed high reproducibility, with mean shared-clone rates roughly 0.87 and correlation coefficients above 0.95. Hepatocellular carcinoma (four) or combined HCC and intrahepatic cholangiocarcinoma (one) was present in the five patients, who were three men and two women aged 30 to 69 years. Across five regions of each liver tumor, along with adjacent normal tissue and blood, the study brought together TCRbeta repertoire sequencing, expression microarrays and whole-exome sequencing. A total of 35 or so specimens from 5 patients underwent TCRbeta repertoire sequencing, comprising roughly 25 tumor regions, 5 adjacent noncancerous liver tissues and 5 peripheral blood samples. The five patients had tumors staged T1-T3 N0M0, with maximum diameters ranging from roughly 4.2 to 11 cm. Each sample produced roughly 3.5 to 7.13 million productive TCRbeta reads, and read depth showed no significant difference between tissue types. General conclusions and limits of the study: A significantly larger repertoire fraction was made up by the top 250 clones in tumors than in blood (p = 0.039). The study included only four or five patients, and the authors note findings should be validated in a larger study. Pairs of tumor regions showed greater repertoire overlap (mean around 36%) than tumor-adjacent pairs (roughly 17%) or tumor-blood pairs (approximately 15%), which is consistent with antigen-driven expansion. Since the samples were bulk and unsorted, there was no way to compare CD4+ and CD8+ T cell repertoires. Because sequencing covered only the TCR beta chain and unpaired alpha chains were not captured, true repertoire diversity is likely underestimated.

This clonotype has a handful of counts. Its specific antigen is unknown. No quality values exist for individual bases; no much larger clone is one base distant. A constant-region primer and ProtoScript II reverse transcriptase were used to reverse-transcribe TCRbeta-specific cDNA from around 480 ng total RNA. Construction of the TCRbeta libraries relied on three nested rounds of multiplex PCR, following a slightly modified ARM-PCR procedure. The first two PCR rounds used multiplex TRBV1-TRBV30 forward primers with a Cbeta reverse primer, each for approximately 11 cycles. A final 25-cycle PCR with Deep VentR polymerase added sample barcodes and Illumina adapters. Before sequencing, amplicons between 200 and 500 bp were purified from gel using a QIAquick gel extraction kit. An Illumina HiSeq 2500 was used to sequence the TCRbeta amplicons with 250-bp paired-end reads. For the original study's pipeline: Reads were quality-trimmed with Trimmomatic v0.33, and paired reads were merged with FLASH v1.2.11 to recover full CDR3 sequences. V, D and J germline segments were assigned to the rearranged TCRbeta sequences using MiGEC v1.2.1b. Clonotype statistics and Shannon-Wiener diversity indices were computed with VDJtools v1.0.0. Except for diversity analysis, only each sample's 250 most abundant clonotypes were used in subsequent analyses to reduce sampling bias. TCRdb cleaned the public reads at Q25 with fastp, built clones with MiXCR and kept in-frame beta chains. Rows are unified per CDR3 protein, each entry keeping the most common DNA and genes. Clone size and V and J calls follow TCRdb, not the original study. Recorded for this sample are 300,000 to 350,000 distinct CDR3 sequences; around 50% of them occurred a single time. The ten largest clones add up to about a sixth of the sample.

RNA from unsorted whole blood was extracted with TRIzol reagent, and germline DNA was obtained with the DNeasy Blood & Tissue kit. At the time of sampling, the patients had chronic HBV infection and had not received any treatment. Before surgery, 4 to 5 milliliters of peripheral blood were collected into K2EDTA tubes. The germline V gene specifies MDHEN as CDR1 and SYDVKM as CDR2. The junction carries 7 bases between V and J, which are trimmed by 5 bases and 2 bases respectively. The CDR3 sequence holds 13 residues, the cysteine and phenylalanine included. Only CDR3 DNA is held: 39 bases, read in frame from base 1.

This receptor was obtained from a woman aged 30 to 39 with primary liver carcinoma and hepatitis B virus infection. Sequenced: peripheral blood. The rearranged chain carries TRBV28 and TRBJ2-4, with the D gene too uncertain to name. Here is the DNA: TGTGCCAGCAGTCGAGCGCCCAAAAACATTCAGTACTTC. This sequence encodes CASSRAPKNIQYF.